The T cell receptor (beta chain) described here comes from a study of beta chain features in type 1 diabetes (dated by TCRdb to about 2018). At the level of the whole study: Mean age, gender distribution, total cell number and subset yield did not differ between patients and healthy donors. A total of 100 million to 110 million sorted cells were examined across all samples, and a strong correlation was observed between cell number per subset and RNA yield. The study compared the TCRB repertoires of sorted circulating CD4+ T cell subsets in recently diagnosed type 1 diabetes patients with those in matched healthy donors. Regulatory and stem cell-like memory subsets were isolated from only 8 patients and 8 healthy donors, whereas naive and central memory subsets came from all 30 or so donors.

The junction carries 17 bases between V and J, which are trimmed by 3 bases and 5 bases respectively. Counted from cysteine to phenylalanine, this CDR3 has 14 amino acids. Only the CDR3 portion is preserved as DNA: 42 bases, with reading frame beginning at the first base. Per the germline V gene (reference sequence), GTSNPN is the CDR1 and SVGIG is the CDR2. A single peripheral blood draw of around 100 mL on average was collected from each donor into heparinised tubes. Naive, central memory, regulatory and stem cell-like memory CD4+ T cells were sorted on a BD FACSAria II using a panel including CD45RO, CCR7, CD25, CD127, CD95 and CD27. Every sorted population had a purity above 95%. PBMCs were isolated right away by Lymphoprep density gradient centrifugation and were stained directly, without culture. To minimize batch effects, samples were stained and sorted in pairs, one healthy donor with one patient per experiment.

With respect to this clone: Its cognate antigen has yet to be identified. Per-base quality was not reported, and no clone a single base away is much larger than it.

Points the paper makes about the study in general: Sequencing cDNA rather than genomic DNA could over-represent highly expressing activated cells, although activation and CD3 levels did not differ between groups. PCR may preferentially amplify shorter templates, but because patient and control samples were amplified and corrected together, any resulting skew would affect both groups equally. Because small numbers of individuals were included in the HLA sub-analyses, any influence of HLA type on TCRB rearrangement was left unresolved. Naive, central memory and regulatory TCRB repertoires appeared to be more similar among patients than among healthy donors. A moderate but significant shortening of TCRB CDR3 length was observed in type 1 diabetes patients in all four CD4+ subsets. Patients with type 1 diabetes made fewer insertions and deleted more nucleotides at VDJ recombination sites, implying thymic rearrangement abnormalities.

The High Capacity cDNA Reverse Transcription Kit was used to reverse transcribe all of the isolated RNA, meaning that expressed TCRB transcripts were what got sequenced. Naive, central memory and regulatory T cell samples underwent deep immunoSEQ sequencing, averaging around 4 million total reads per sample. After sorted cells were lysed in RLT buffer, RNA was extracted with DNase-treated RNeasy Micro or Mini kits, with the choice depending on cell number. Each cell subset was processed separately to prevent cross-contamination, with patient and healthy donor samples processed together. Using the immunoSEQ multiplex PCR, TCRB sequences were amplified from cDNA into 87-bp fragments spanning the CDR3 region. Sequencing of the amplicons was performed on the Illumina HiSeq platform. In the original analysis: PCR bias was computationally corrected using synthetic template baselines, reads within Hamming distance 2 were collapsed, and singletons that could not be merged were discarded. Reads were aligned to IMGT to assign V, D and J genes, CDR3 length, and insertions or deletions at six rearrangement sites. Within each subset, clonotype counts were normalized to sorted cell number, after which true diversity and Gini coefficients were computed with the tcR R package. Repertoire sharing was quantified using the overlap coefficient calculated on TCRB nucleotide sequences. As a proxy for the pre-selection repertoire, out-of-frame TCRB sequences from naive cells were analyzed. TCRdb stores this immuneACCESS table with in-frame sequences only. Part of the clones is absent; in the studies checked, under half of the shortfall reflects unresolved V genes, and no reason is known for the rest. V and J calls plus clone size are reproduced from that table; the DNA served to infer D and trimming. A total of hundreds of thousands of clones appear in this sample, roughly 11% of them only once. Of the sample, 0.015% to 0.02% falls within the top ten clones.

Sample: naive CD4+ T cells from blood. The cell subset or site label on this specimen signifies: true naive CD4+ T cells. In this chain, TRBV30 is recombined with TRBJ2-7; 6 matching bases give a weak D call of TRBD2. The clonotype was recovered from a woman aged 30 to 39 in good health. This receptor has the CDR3 CAWSRGIGEDEQYF. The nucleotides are TGTGCCTGGAGCCGAGGGATAGGGGAGGACGAGCAGTACTTC.